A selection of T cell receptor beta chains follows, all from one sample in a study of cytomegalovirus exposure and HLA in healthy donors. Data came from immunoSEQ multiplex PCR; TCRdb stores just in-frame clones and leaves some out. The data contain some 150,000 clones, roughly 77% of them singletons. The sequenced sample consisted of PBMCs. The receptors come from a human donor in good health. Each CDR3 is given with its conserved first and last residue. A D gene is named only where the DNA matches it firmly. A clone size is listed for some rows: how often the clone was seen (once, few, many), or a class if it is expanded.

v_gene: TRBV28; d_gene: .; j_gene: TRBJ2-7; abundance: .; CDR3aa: CASSSRLSYEQYF; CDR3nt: TGTGCCAGCAGTTCCAGGTTGAGTTACGAGCAGTACTTC
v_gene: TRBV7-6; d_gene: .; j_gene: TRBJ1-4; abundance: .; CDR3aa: CASSLHAGRNEKLFF; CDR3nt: TGTGCCAGCAGCTTACACGCGGGACGGAATGAAAAACTGTTTTTT
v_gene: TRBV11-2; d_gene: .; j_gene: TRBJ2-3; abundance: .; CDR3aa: CASRMTGSIDTQYF; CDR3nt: TGTGCCAGCAGAATGACAGGTAGCATCGATACGCAGTATTTT
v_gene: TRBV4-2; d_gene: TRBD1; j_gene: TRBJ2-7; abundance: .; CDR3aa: CASSQEDRTGVYEQYF; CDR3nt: TGTGCCAGCAGCCAAGAGGACAGGACAGGGGTCTACGAGCAGTACTTC
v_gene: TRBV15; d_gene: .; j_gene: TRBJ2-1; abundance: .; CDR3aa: CATSRDPSVGGQIF; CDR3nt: TGTGCCACCAGCAGAGATCCTTCGGTGGGGGGACAGATCTTC
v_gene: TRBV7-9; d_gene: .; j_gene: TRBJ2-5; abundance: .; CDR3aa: CASSLEQRQETQYF; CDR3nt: TGTGCCAGCAGCTTAGAGCAGCGGCAAGAGACCCAGTACTTC
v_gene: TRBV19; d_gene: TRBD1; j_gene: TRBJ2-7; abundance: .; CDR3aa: CASSIGRGNSYEQYF; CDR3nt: TGTGCCAGTAGTATAGGCAGGGGGAACTCCTACGAGCAGTACTTC
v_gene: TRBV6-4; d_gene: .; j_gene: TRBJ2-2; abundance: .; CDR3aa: CASSPEGVPGELFF; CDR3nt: TGTGCCAGCAGCCCCGAAGGGGTTCCCGGGGAGCTGTTTTTT
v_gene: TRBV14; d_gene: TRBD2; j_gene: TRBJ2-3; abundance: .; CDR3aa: CASSQLTGTSNTDTQYF; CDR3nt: TGTGCCAGCAGCCAGCTTACCGGGACTAGCAACACAGATACGCAGTATTTT
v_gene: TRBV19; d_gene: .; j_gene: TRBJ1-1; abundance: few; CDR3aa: CASKWRGTEAFF; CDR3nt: TGTGCCAGTAAATGGAGGGGCACTGAAGCTTTCTTT
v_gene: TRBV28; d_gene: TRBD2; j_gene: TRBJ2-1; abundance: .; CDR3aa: CASRTALAGGYNEQFF; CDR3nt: TGTGCCAGCAGAACCGCACTAGCGGGAGGGTACAATGAGCAGTTCTTC
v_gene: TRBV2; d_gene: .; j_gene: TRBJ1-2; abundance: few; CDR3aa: CASSDRTAYTF; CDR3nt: TGTGCCAGCAGCGACAGGACGGCCTACACCTTC
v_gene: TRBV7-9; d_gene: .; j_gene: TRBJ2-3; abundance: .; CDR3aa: CASSLQRATSTDTQYF; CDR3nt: TGTGCCAGCAGCCTCCAGCGGGCCACTAGCACAGATACGCAGTATTTT
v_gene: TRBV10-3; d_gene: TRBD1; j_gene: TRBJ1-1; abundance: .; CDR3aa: CAISTGEERTEAFF; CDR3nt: TGTGCCATCAGTACAGGGGAGGAGAGGACTGAAGCTTTCTTT
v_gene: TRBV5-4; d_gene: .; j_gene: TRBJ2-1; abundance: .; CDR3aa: CASSSLSGNEQFF; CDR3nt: TGTGCCAGCAGCTCCCTGAGCGGGAATGAGCAGTTCTTC
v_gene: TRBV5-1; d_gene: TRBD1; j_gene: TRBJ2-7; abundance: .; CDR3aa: CASSPTGLDYEQYF; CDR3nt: TGCGCCAGCAGCCCGACAGGGCTTGACTACGAGCAGTACTTC
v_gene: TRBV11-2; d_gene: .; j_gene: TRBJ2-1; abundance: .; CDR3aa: CASSFQRTASNEQFF; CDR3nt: TGTGCCAGCAGCTTCCAAAGGACAGCGAGCAATGAGCAGTTCTTC
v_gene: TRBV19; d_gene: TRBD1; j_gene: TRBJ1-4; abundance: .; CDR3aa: CASSKQTGGNEKLFF; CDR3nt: TGTGCCAGTAGTAAGCAGACAGGGGGAAATGAAAAACTGTTTTTT
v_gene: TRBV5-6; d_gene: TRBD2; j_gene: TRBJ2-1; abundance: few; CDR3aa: CASGLLGLAGIDEQFF; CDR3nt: TGTGCCAGCGGACTTTTAGGACTAGCGGGAATCGATGAGCAGTTCTTC
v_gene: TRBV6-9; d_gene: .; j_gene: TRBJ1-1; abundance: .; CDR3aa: CASSYLHLQGTNTEAFF; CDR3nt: TGTGCCAGCAGTTACCTGCATTTACAGGGCACGAACACTGAAGCTTTCTTT
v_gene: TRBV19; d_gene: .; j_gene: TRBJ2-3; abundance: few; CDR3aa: CASSGVRGTDTQYF; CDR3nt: TGTGCCAGTAGTGGGGTCCGGGGAACAGATACGCAGTATTTT
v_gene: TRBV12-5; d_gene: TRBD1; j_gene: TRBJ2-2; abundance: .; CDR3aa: CASGLALQGARTGELFF; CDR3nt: TGTGCTAGTGGTTTGGCGCTACAGGGGGCGCGGACCGGGGAGCTGTTTTTT
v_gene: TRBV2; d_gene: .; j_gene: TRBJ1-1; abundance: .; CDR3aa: CASTLVYTEAFF; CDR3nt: TGTGCCAGCACCCTAGTTTATACTGAAGCTTTCTTT
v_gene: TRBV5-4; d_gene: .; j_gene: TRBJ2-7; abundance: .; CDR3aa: CASSSPGLSPEQYF; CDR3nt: TGTGCCAGCAGCTCGCCGGGACTCTCTCCCGAGCAGTACTTC
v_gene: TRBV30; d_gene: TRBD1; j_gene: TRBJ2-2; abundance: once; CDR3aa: CAWSVQGTFGPGELFF; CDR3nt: TGTGCCTGGAGTGTACAGGGGACCTTTGGGCCCGGGGAGCTGTTTTTT
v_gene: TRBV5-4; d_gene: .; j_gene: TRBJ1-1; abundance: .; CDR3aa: CASSSGGQTNTEAFF; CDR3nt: TGTGCCAGCAGCTCGGGGGGCCAGACGAACACTGAAGCTTTCTTT